A selection of T cell receptor beta chains follows, all from one sample in a study of cytomegalovirus exposure and HLA in healthy donors. Generated by immunoSEQ multiplex PCR, the TCRdb table keeps only in-frame clones and is missing some. The table records around 100,000 clones, approximately 76% of them present only once. Sequencing was done on a sample of PBMCs. The receptors were sampled from a woman between 55 and 75 years old in good health and CMV-seropositive. Both conserved end residues are part of each CDR3. The order of the fields is V gene, J gene, CDR3 protein.

v_gene: TRBV9
j_gene: TRBJ2-7
CDR3aa: CASSAQGAGAGQYF

v_gene: TRBV11-2
j_gene: TRBJ2-1
CDR3aa: CASSLATGNYNEQFF

v_gene: TRBV28
j_gene: TRBJ2-7
CDR3aa: CASSLSGPLAYEQYF

v_gene: TRBV5-1
j_gene: TRBJ1-3
CDR3aa: CASSLLSPPDTIYF

v_gene: TRBV4-2
j_gene: TRBJ1-1
CDR3aa: CASSQETDKKAFF

v_gene: TRBV19
j_gene: TRBJ2-7
CDR3aa: CASSIGLADAYEQYF

v_gene: TRBV10-1
j_gene: TRBJ2-3
CDR3aa: CASRGTSPGDTQYF

v_gene: TRBV27
j_gene: TRBJ1-2
CDR3aa: CASSSTGGRGYTF

v_gene: TRBV7-2
j_gene: TRBJ2-7
CDR3aa: CASSLGGVVYEQYF

v_gene: TRBV6-5
j_gene: TRBJ2-2
CDR3aa: CASRSGQTNTGELFF

v_gene: TRBV28
j_gene: TRBJ2-7
CDR3aa: CASSSHGTGGEQYF

v_gene: TRBV5-4
j_gene: TRBJ1-6
CDR3aa: CASSPSSTSLNSPLHF

v_gene: TRBV5-4
j_gene: TRBJ2-5
CDR3aa: CASRPVTGGETQYF

v_gene: TRBV7-3
j_gene: TRBJ2-3
CDR3aa: CASSISGTSGTQYF

v_gene: TRBV4-1
j_gene: TRBJ2-1
CDR3aa: CASSPSGLSSYNEQFF

v_gene: TRBV5-1
j_gene: TRBJ2-2
CDR3aa: CATQSSGATGELFF

v_gene: TRBV28
j_gene: TRBJ2-5
CDR3aa: CASSFLSEDQETQYF

v_gene: TRBV21-1
j_gene: TRBJ2-3
CDR3aa: CASSTTPSGKALTDTQYF

v_gene: TRBV2
j_gene: TRBJ2-5
CDR3aa: CASNTQGGETQYF

v_gene: TRBV11-2
j_gene: TRBJ2-1
CDR3aa: CASSLEAGKGNEQFF

v_gene: TRBV5-1
j_gene: TRBJ1-6
CDR3aa: CASSSGTDNSPLHF

v_gene: TRBV6-5
j_gene: TRBJ1-6
CDR3aa: CATQVRGNSPLHF

v_gene: TRBV19
j_gene: TRBJ2-1
CDR3aa: CASSTQGGLGNNEQFF

v_gene: TRBV7-9
j_gene: TRBJ1-2
CDR3aa: CASSFIPGTGGDGYTF

v_gene: TRBV11-2
j_gene: TRBJ2-2
CDR3aa: CASRRTGVNTGELFF

v_gene: TRBV2
j_gene: TRBJ1-1
CDR3aa: CASSERKGTATTSAFF

v_gene: TRBV25-1
j_gene: TRBJ2-7
CDR3aa: CASIALGGYEQYF

v_gene: TRBV9
j_gene: TRBJ2-2
CDR3aa: CASSLNWERANTGELFF

v_gene: TRBV5-4
j_gene: TRBJ1-1
CDR3aa: CAFHGPGNTEAFF

v_gene: TRBV5-1
j_gene: TRBJ2-1
CDR3aa: CASSSTSGSEQFF

v_gene: TRBV5-6
j_gene: TRBJ2-2
CDR3aa: CASSNTGLAGPNTGELFF

v_gene: TRBV18
j_gene: TRBJ2-1
CDR3aa: CASSPLAGGSSYNEQFF

v_gene: TRBV27
j_gene: TRBJ2-5
CDR3aa: CASSFSKASGQTQYF

v_gene: TRBV9
j_gene: TRBJ2-1
CDR3aa: CASSVIAGTYNEQFF

v_gene: TRBV2
j_gene: TRBJ1-1
CDR3aa: CATTGRVSTEAFF

v_gene: TRBV6-6
j_gene: TRBJ1-6
CDR3aa: CASTTQFNSPLHF

v_gene: TRBV19
j_gene: TRBJ2-1
CDR3aa: CASSMRVNEQFF

v_gene: TRBV2
j_gene: TRBJ1-5
CDR3aa: CASSEGPGERQPQHF

v_gene: TRBV2
j_gene: TRBJ2-5
CDR3aa: CASSEAPRLSETQYF

v_gene: TRBV28
j_gene: TRBJ2-7
CDR3aa: CASRTTGEDEQYF

v_gene: TRBV5-1
j_gene: NA
CDR3aa: CASSTTGEQYF

v_gene: TRBV10-2
j_gene: TRBJ2-3
CDR3aa: CASRLGLAGILDTQYF

v_gene: TRBV25-1
j_gene: TRBJ1-1
CDR3aa: CASSRTYTEAFF

v_gene: TRBV11-2
j_gene: TRBJ2-7
CDR3aa: CASSAGASGRNEQYF

v_gene: TRBV7-8
j_gene: TRBJ2-5
CDR3aa: CASSLAGQGKETQYF

v_gene: TRBV10-1
j_gene: TRBJ2-1
CDR3aa: CASSGLAGSYNEQFF

v_gene: TRBV5-1
j_gene: TRBJ2-5
CDR3aa: CASSLGSGRGQETQYF

v_gene: TRBV7-9
j_gene: TRBJ2-7
CDR3aa: CASSRAPSGTSSYEQYF

v_gene: TRBV4-1
j_gene: TRBJ2-1
CDR3aa: CASSQGREQFF

v_gene: TRBV5-1
j_gene: TRBJ2-1
CDR3aa: CASSPGTGGHEQFF

v_gene: TRBV19
j_gene: TRBJ1-2
CDR3aa: CASRDTRYGYTF

v_gene: TRBV15
j_gene: TRBJ1-5
CDR3aa: CATSRDRGREQPQHF

v_gene: TRBV6-6
j_gene: TRBJ2-5
CDR3aa: CATGTGGETQYF

v_gene: TRBV20-1
j_gene: TRBJ1-1
CDR3aa: CSGTDTEAFF

v_gene: TRBV14
j_gene: TRBJ1-1
CDR3aa: CASSQRRAGAEAFF